The source of this TCR beta chain is a study of circulating and synovial CD4+ cells in juvenile arthritis (dated by TCRdb to the mid-2010s). Concerning the study at large: Within each patient, the study compared the TCRbeta CDR3 repertoires of three groups: circulating HLA-DR+ CD4 T cells, bulk blood CD4 T cells, and synovial CD4 T cells. Repertoire sequencing was performed with the aim of confirming enrichment of synovial clonotypes in a circulating synovial-like CD4 T cell subset.

Libraries were made using the immunoSEQ multiplex PCR assay. TCRbeta CDR3 sequencing was performed as a commercial service by an external provider. On the study's bioinformatics: Productive nucleotide sequences and amino acid sequences obtained through in silico translation were used in the analyses. Diversity was measured with Renyi entropy across alpha values, using the median of 200 repeated subsamples to equalise sample size. The distance between each pair of repertoires was calculated as one minus the Chao-modified Jaccard index, which corrects for under-sampling, and this distance was used for clustering. Frequency-weighted overlap with synovial clonotypes was calculated over 200 sample sizes with 200 draws without replacement at each size, and the overlap was reported at the size of the smaller sample. This is the immuneACCESS table as TCRdb keeps it, with only in-frame sequences that have V and J called. A part of the clones is gone; compared with another copy, unresolved V genes explain less than half, and the rest is unexplained. That table gives V, J and clone size, and the DNA gave D and trimming. The sample includes more than 30,000 clones, with roughly 93% observed a single time. The ten largest account for around 3% of the sample.

Reading the germline V gene (reference sequence) gives CDR1 SEHNR and CDR2 FQNEAQ. Trimmed from V: 6 bases; trimmed from J: 3 bases; junction bases lacking a gene match: 8. The CDR3 starts with the cysteine, ends with the phenylalanine, and has 16 residues. Only CDR3 DNA remains: 48 bases, in frame from the first base. Study-wide conclusions, independent of this receptor: Because T cell genome counts in CPL samples and bulk blood CD4 samples differed by at least an order of magnitude, sample-size effects were addressed. Circulating pathogenic-like lymphocytes clustered together with synovial T cells, and compared with bulk blood, the circulating pathogenic-like lymphocytes shared a substantially higher fraction of CDR3 sequences with synovium. Since overlap with synovium went up as sequencing depth increased, the measured fractions of shared clonotypes likely underestimated the full repertoire overlap. Synovial and circulating pathogenic-like lymphocyte repertoires were less diverse than bulk blood CD4 repertoires, with some CPL samples as oligoclonal as synovium. Traditional Vbeta family usage analysis did not detect the difference between circulating pathogenic-like lymphocytes and bulk blood T cells.

A word on this clone: The clone's antigen remains unknown. Per-base quality was not reported, and no clone a single base away is much larger than it.

Donors of the sequenced samples were patients with active juvenile idiopathic arthritis. Right after thawing, the cells went straight into sorting, and Live/Dead Fixable Near-IR Stain was used to exclude dead cells. Recombination linked TRBV7-9 to TRBJ1-4; 9 bases in the junction line up with TRBD1. The material sequenced was CD4+ T cells from blood. The receptor's source is a human donor with juvenile idiopathic arthritis. The sequenced DNA: TGTGCCAGCAGTCCGACAGGGGGTATGCCTAATGAAAAACTGTTTTTT. The translation is CASSPTGGMPNEKLFF.